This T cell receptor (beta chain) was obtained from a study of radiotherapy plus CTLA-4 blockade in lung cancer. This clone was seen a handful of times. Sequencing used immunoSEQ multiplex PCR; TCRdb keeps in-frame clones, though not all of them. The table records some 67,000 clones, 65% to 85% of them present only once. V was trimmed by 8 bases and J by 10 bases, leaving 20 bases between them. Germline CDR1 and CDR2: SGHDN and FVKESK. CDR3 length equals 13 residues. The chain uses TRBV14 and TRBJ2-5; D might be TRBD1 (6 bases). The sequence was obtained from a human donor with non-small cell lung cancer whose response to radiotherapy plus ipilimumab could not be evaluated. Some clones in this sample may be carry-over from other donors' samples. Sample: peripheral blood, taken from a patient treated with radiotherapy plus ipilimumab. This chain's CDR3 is CASGRNRESSQYF. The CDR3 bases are TGTGCCAGCGGAAGGAACAGGGAAAGTAGCCAGTACTTC.